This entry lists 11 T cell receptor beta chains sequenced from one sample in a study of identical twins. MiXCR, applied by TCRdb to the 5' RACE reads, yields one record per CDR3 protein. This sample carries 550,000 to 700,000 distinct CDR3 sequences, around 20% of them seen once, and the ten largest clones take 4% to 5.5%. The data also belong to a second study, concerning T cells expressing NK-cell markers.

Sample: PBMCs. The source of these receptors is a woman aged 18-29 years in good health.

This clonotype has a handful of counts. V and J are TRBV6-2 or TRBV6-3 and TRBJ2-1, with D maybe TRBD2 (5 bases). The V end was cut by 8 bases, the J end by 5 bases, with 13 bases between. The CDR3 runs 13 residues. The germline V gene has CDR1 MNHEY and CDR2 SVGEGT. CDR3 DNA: TGTGCCAGCGGACCAACTAGTGACAATGAGCAGTTCTTC. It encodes CASGPTSDNEQFF.

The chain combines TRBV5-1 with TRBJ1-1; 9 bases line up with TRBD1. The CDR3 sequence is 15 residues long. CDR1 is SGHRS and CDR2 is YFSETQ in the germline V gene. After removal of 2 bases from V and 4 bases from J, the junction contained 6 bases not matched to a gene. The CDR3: CASSFTGGFSTEAFF. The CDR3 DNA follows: TGCGCCAGCAGCTTCACAGGGGGCTTCAGCACTGAAGCTTTCTTT. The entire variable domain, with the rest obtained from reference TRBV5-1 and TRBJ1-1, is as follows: KAGVTQTPRYLIKTRGQQVTLSCSPISGHRSVSWYQQTPGQGLQFLFEYFSETQRNKGNFPGRFSGRQFSNSRSEMNVSTLELGDSALYLCASSFTGGFSTEAFFGQGTRLTVV.

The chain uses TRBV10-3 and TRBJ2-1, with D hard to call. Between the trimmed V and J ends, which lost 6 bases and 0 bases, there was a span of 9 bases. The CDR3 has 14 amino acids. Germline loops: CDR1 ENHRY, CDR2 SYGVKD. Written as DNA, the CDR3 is TGTGCCATCAGCAAAGAGAGCTCCTACAATGAGCAGTTCTTC. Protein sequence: CAISKESSYNEQFF.

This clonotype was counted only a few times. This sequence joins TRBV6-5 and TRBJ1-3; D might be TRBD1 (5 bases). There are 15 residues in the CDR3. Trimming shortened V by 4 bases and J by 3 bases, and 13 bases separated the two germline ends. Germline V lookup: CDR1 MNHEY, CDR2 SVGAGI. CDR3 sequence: CASSFGQGGGNTIYF. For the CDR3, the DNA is TGTGCCAGCAGTTTTGGTCAGGGCGGTGGAAACACCATATATTTT.

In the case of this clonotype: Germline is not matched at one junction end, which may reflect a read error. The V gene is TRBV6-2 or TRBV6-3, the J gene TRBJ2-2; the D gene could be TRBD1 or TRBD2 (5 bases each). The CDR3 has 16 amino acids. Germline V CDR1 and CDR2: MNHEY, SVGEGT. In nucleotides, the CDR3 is TGTGTCAGCAGTTACTCGAGTGGGACCTACACCGGGGAGCTGTTTTTT. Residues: CVSSYSSGTYTGELFF.

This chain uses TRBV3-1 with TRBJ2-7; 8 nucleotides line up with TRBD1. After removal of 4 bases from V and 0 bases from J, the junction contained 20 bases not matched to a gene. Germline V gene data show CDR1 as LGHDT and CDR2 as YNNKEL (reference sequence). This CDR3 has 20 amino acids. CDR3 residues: CASSRDAGGSYARSSYEQYF. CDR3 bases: TGTGCCAGCAGCCGGGACGCAGGGGGCTCTTATGCTCGTAGCTCCTACGAGCAGTACTTC.

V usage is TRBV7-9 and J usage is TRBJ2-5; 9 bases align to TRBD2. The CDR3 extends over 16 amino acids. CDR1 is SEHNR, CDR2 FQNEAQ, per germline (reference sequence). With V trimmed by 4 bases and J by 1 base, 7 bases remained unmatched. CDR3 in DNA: TGTGCCAGCAGCTCCTACCCGGGACTAGCCCAAGAGACCCAGTACTTC. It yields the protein CASSSYPGLAQETQYF.

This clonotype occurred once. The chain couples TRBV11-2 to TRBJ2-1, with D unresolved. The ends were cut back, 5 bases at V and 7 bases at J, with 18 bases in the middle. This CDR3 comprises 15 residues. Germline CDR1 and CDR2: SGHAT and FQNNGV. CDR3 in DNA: TGTGCCAGCAGCCTCTCGGACGACAAAAGGAATGAGCAGTTCTTC. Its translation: CASSLSDDKRNEQFF. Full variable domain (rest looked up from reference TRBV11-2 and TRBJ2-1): EAGVAQSPRYKIIEKRQSVAFWCNPISGHATLYWYQQILGQGPKLLIQFQNNGVVDDSQLPKDRFSAERLKGVDSTLKIQPAKLEDSAVYLCASSLSDDKRNEQFFGPGTRLTVL.

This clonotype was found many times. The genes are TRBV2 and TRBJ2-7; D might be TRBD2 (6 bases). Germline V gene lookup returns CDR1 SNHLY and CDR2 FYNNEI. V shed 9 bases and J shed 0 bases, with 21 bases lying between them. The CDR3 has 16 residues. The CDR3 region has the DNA TGTGCCAGTCTGGGGGGTGGGGGTCCTAGCTCCTACGAGCAGTACTTC. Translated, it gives CASLGGGGPSSYEQYF.

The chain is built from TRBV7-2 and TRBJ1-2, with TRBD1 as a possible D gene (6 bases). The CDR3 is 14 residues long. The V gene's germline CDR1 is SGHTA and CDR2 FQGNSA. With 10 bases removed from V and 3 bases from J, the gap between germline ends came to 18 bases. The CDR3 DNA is TGTGCCACCCAGAACACCCCAGGGGACTATGGCTACACCTTC. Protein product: CATQNTPGDYGYTF.

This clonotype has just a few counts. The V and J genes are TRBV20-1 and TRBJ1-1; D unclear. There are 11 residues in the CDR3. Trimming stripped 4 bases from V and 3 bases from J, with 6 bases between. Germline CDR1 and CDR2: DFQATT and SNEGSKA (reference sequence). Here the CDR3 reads CSAKGDTEAFF. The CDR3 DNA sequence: TGCAGTGCTAAGGGTGACACTGAAGCTTTCTTT.